A selection of T cell receptor beta chains follows, all from one sample in a study of CD8 T cells in ankylosing spondylitis. Via MiXCR, TCRdb re-called the 5' RACE reads, giving one row per CDR3 protein. Of about 96,000 distinct CDR3 sequences listed, 27% are singletons. What was sequenced was blood, either unsorted or a sorted T cell fraction (not recorded which). The receptors here all came from a male donor with ankylosing spondylitis or in good health (not recorded which). CDR3s include the opening cysteine and the closing phenylalanine or tryptophan. A D gene is named only where the DNA matches it firmly. Clone size is given for some rows only: seen once, a few or many times, or a class if the clone is expanded.

V gene,J gene,clone size,D gene,CDR3 DNA,CDR3 protein
TRBV7-2,TRBJ2-7,few,TRBD2,TGTGCCAGCAGCCCCAGACTAGCCTCCTACGAGCAGTACTTC,CASSPRLASYEQYF
TRBV20-1,TRBJ2-1,-,-,TGCAGTGCTCGACAAGAGGGCTACAATGAGCAGTTCTTC,CSARQEGYNEQFF
TRBV27,TRBJ2-3,-,TRBD2,TGTGCCAGCAGTTTGGAGCGGGGTTACACAGATACGCAGTATTTT,CASSLERGYTDTQYF
TRBV3-1,TRBJ1-1,-,-,TGTGCCAGCAGCCCCACCACCGGGGGAGATACTGAAGCTTTCTTT,CASSPTTGGDTEAFF
TRBV29-1,TRBJ2-1,-,-,TGCAGCGTTCTCCAGGGCTACAATGAGCAGTTCTTC,CSVLQGYNEQFF
TRBV18,TRBJ2-7,-,TRBD2,TGTGCCAGCTCACCGAGGACTAGCGGGGACGAGCAGTACTTC,CASSPRTSGDEQYF
TRBV20-1,TRBJ2-3,few,TRBD2,TGCAGTGCTATTAGCGGGGAAAGCACAGATACGCAGTATTTT,CSAISGESTDTQYF
TRBV12-3/TRBV12-4,TRBJ2-7,few,-,TGTGCCAGCAGCCTCAAGGGAATCTACGAGCAGTACTTC,CASSLKGIYEQYF
TRBV7-9,TRBJ1-3,-,-,TGTGCCAGCAGGGAAGGGTCGGAGGCTGGAAACACCATATATTTT,CASREGSEAGNTIYF
TRBV24-1,TRBJ2-5,-,TRBD2,TGTGCCACCAGTGACCCGGGACTAGCGGCCCAAGAGACCCAGTACTTC,CATSDPGLAAQETQYF
TRBV20-1,TRBJ2-7,many,TRBD1,TGCAGTGCAGAACATCCGGGACAGAACTACGAGCAGTACTTC,CSAEHPGQNYEQYF
TRBV4-1,TRBJ1-1,few,-,TGCGCCAGCAGCCAAGGACCCCAGGGCCTCCCCAACACTGAAGCTTTCTTT,CASSQGPQGLPNTEAFF
TRBV7-2,TRBJ2-2,many,TRBD2,TGTGCCAGCAGCTACCTAGCGGCCGGCACCGGGGAGCTGTTTTTT,CASSYLAAGTGELFF
TRBV7-2,TRBJ1-1,-,-,TGTGCCAGCAGCGGGCGCTTGCGGACTGAAGCTTTCTTT,CASSGRLRTEAFF
TRBV20-1,TRBJ1-4,-,TRBD1,TGCAGTGCTTCAGGGGGCGAAGCAACTAATGAAAAACTGTTTTTT,CSASGGEATNEKLFF
TRBV3-1,TRBJ2-7,-,-,TGTGCCAGCAGCTATAACTACGAGCAGTACTTC,CASSYNYEQYF
TRBV12-3/TRBV12-4,TRBJ1-5,-,-,TGTGCCAGCACCCTTTCCGGTGATCAGCCCCAGCATTTT,CASTLSGDQPQHF
TRBV7-2,TRBJ2-1,many,TRBD2,TGTGCCAGCAGCTTACTAGCGGGAGAGGTGGATGAGCAGTTCTTC,CASSLLAGEVDEQFF
TRBV18,TRBJ2-1,few,TRBD2,TGTGCCAGCTCATATCGACTAGCGGGGGGATACAATGAGCAGTTCTTC,CASSYRLAGGYNEQFF
TRBV27,TRBJ2-3,-,-,TGTGCCAGCAGTAATTACCGGGAATGGATGGCAGATACGCAGTATTTT,CASSNYREWMADTQYF
TRBV21-1,TRBJ2-1,-,-,TGTGCCAGCACTTTGGGCGGGGGGGCCTACAATGAGCAGTTCTTC,CASTLGGGAYNEQFF
TRBV12-3/TRBV12-4,TRBJ1-1,-,-,TGTGCCAGCAGCCCAGCCCCCCGGGCTGAAGCTTTCTTT,CASSPAPRAEAFF
TRBV12-3/TRBV12-4,TRBJ1-2,many,-,TGTGCCAGCAGCAACACAGGGTGGGACTATGGCTACACCTTC,CASSNTGWDYGYTF
TRBV2,TRBJ2-1,-,TRBD2,TGTGCCAGCAGTGATAGCGGGGGTTACAATGAGCAGTTCTTC,CASSDSGGYNEQFF
TRBV15,TRBJ1-5,-,-,TGTGCCACCAGCAGAGACTCGTATAGCAATCAGCCCCAGCATTTT,CATSRDSYSNQPQHF
TRBV30,TRBJ1-2,once,-,TGTGCCTGGAGTGTAGGACGGTCCTATGGCTACACCTTC,CAWSVGRSYGYTF
TRBV12-3/TRBV12-4,TRBJ2-1,-,TRBD1,TGTGCCAGCAGTCTCTGGACAGGTCAGGTCCCCAATGAGCAGTTCTTC,CASSLWTGQVPNEQFF
TRBV5-1,TRBJ2-2,-,-,TGCGCCAGCAGCTTGGGTTTCGGCGGGGAGCTGTTTTTT,CASSLGFGGELFF
TRBV29-1,TRBJ1-1,once,-,TGCAGCGTTGCTATCATGAACACTGAAGCTTTCTTT,CSVAIMNTEAFF
TRBV2,TRBJ2-1,-,TRBD2,TGTGCCAGCAGTCCCAGCGGGCAAACTAGCGGGGTAATCAATGAGCAGTTCTTC,CASSPSGQTSGVINEQFF
TRBV5-1,TRBJ2-2,many,-,TGCGCCAGCAGCTTGGGCCCGGCGAACACCGGGGAGCTGTTTTTT,CASSLGPANTGELFF
TRBV5-1,TRBJ1-6,-,-,TGCGCCAGCAGCTTAGAACAGAATTCACCCCTCCACTTT,CASSLEQNSPLHF
TRBV5-1,TRBJ1-1,-,-,TGCGCCAGCAGCTTGGGGGTGGGGGGCTCTACTGAAGCTTTCTTT,CASSLGVGGSTEAFF
TRBV29-1,TRBJ2-5,few,-,TGCAGCGTTCCCAGGGTCCCTGGCGGAGAGGGCCAGTACTTC,CSVPRVPGGEGQYF
TRBV5-1,TRBJ2-1,many,-,TGCGCCAGCAGCCCGGGGGTGGTAAACAATGAGCAGTTCTTC,CASSPGVVNNEQFF
TRBV7-2,TRBJ1-2,-,-,TGTGCCAGCAGCACGACTCTTAACTATGGCTACACCTTC,CASSTTLNYGYTF
TRBV5-1,TRBJ2-3,-,-,TGCGCCAGCAGTTGGGAGATGCACACAGATACGCAGTATTTT,CASSWEMHTDTQYF
TRBV7-2,TRBJ1-1,-,-,TGTGCCAGCAGCTTAGTTTCAGGGTCGGGCACTGAAGCTTTCTTT,CASSLVSGSGTEAFF
TRBV10-3,TRBJ2-3,-,-,TGTGCCATCAGTGAGTCGAGGCCCACAGATACGCAGTATTTT,CAISESRPTDTQYF
TRBV10-3,TRBJ2-1,-,TRBD2,TGTGCCATCAGTCCACCCCGAATAGCGGGAGTACTGAGCGAGCAGTTCTTC,CAISPPRIAGVLSEQFF
TRBV5-1,TRBJ2-7,-,TRBD2,TGCGCCAGCAGCTTAGCGGGAGAAAGTCGCGAGCAGTACTTC,CASSLAGESREQYF
TRBV6-5,TRBJ2-1,many,-,TGTGCCAGCAGTTATGACAGCTACAATGAGCAGTTCTTC,CASSYDSYNEQFF
TRBV7-6,TRBJ2-7,-,TRBD2,TGTGCCAGCAGCTTCGCTAGCGGGAGGGCGTACGAGCAGTACTTC,CASSFASGRAYEQYF
TRBV5-1,TRBJ1-5,-,-,TGCGCCAGCAGCGATTCCGGAGGAGGGCAGCCCCAGCATTTT,CASSDSGGGQPQHF